The rows below give T cell receptor beta chains drawn from one sample of a study of naive and memory T cell subsets. Each CDR3 protein is one row after TCRdb ran MiXCR on the 5' RACE reads. The table records some 60,000 distinct CDR3 sequences, 8% of them present only once. These receptors were collected from a female donor in good health. Each CDR3 is given with its conserved first and last residue. The D gene is left open where the match is weak. For some rows the clone size is stated as once, few or many, or as a class when expanded; others skip it.

clone size: many; V gene: TRBV12-3/TRBV12-4; D gene: TRBD1; J gene: TRBJ1-5; CDR3 protein: CASSLRDRDNQPQHF; CDR3 DNA: TGTGCCAGCAGTTTAAGGGACAGGGACAATCAGCCCCAGCATTTT
clone size: many; V gene: TRBV30; D gene: .; J gene: TRBJ1-4; CDR3 protein: CAWSPEVELFF; CDR3 DNA: TGTGCCTGGAGCCCGGAGGTGGAACTGTTTTTT
clone size: .; V gene: TRBV6-4; D gene: TRBD1; J gene: TRBJ2-3; CDR3 protein: CASSAEGQGASDTQYF; CDR3 DNA: TGTGCCAGCAGTGCCGAGGGACAGGGGGCATCAGATACGCAGTATTTT
clone size: .; V gene: TRBV14; D gene: TRBD2; J gene: TRBJ2-2; CDR3 protein: CASSQAVLAGDTGELFF; CDR3 DNA: TGTGCCAGCAGCCAAGCGGTCCTAGCGGGAGACACCGGGGAGCTGTTTTTT
clone size: .; V gene: TRBV29-1; D gene: TRBD2; J gene: TRBJ2-1; CDR3 protein: CSVDQPPGLAGVNLPGNEQFF; CDR3 DNA: TGCAGCGTTGACCAGCCACCGGGACTAGCGGGGGTGAACCTCCCTGGCAATGAGCAGTTCTTC
clone size: many; V gene: TRBV6-5; D gene: TRBD1; J gene: TRBJ1-6; CDR3 protein: CASSFLDRADSPLHF; CDR3 DNA: TGTGCCAGCAGTTTCTTAGACAGGGCGGACTCACCCCTCCACTTT
clone size: .; V gene: TRBV2; D gene: .; J gene: TRBJ1-5; CDR3 protein: CASKRELTVNQPQHF; CDR3 DNA: TGTGCCAGCAAGAGGGAATTGACAGTTAATCAGCCCCAGCATTTT
clone size: .; V gene: TRBV28; D gene: .; J gene: TRBJ1-5; CDR3 protein: CASSRGQINQPQHF; CDR3 DNA: TGTGCCAGCAGTCGCGGACAGATAAATCAGCCCCAGCATTTT
clone size: many; V gene: TRBV11-2; D gene: .; J gene: TRBJ1-1; CDR3 protein: CASSLEVISSLPTEAFF; CDR3 DNA: TGTGCCAGCAGCTTAGAAGTGATTAGTTCTTTGCCCACTGAAGCTTTCTTT
clone size: many; V gene: TRBV6-6; D gene: .; J gene: TRBJ2-1; CDR3 protein: CASSYLAESRMYNEQFF; CDR3 DNA: TGTGCCAGCAGTTACCTCGCTGAGTCTCGGATGTACAATGAGCAGTTCTTC
clone size: .; V gene: TRBV5-1; D gene: .; J gene: TRBJ1-1; CDR3 protein: CASSLEQGGTEAFF; CDR3 DNA: TGCGCCAGCAGCTTGGAACAGGGAGGCACTGAAGCTTTCTTT
clone size: .; V gene: TRBV12-3/TRBV12-4; D gene: .; J gene: TRBJ1-6; CDR3 protein: CASRDWGTASSPLHF; CDR3 DNA: TGTGCCAGCAGAGACTGGGGGACCGCTAGCTCACCCCTCCACTTT
clone size: .; V gene: TRBV7-8; D gene: .; J gene: TRBJ1-3; CDR3 protein: CASSLASQGKNTIYF; CDR3 DNA: TGTGCCAGCAGCTTAGCCAGTCAGGGGAAAAACACCATATATTTT
clone size: .; V gene: TRBV20-1; D gene: .; J gene: TRBJ2-7; CDR3 protein: CSARQPYEQYF; CDR3 DNA: TGCAGTGCTAGACAGCCCTACGAGCAGTACTTC
clone size: .; V gene: TRBV9; D gene: TRBD1; J gene: TRBJ2-7; CDR3 protein: CASTTGTGSDEQYF; CDR3 DNA: TGTGCCAGCACCACCGGGACAGGGTCCGACGAGCAGTACTTC
clone size: .; V gene: TRBV5-1; D gene: TRBD2; J gene: TRBJ2-7; CDR3 protein: CASSLVPSGQVEQYF; CDR3 DNA: TGCGCCAGCAGCTTGGTGCCTAGCGGGCAGGTCGAGCAGTACTTC
clone size: few; V gene: TRBV7-3; D gene: .; J gene: TRBJ2-1; CDR3 protein: CASSPSPDSYNEQFF; CDR3 DNA: TGTGCCAGCAGCCCCTCCCCCGACAGCTACAATGAGCAGTTCTTC
clone size: few; V gene: TRBV25-1; D gene: .; J gene: TRBJ2-3; CDR3 protein: CASSVSGGTDTQYF; CDR3 DNA: TGTGCCAGCAGTGTCTCTGGGGGCACAGATACGCAGTATTTT
clone size: .; V gene: TRBV5-6; D gene: .; J gene: TRBJ2-7; CDR3 protein: CASSPYWGNEQYF; CDR3 DNA: TGTGCCAGCAGCCCCTACTGGGGCAACGAGCAGTACTTC
clone size: .; V gene: TRBV10-3; D gene: TRBD2; J gene: TRBJ2-1; CDR3 protein: CAISTSGLREQFF; CDR3 DNA: TGTGCCATCAGCACTAGCGGTTTACGAGAGCAGTTCTTC
clone size: few; V gene: TRBV5-1; D gene: .; J gene: TRBJ2-3; CDR3 protein: CASSQSTDTQYF; CDR3 DNA: TGCGCCAGCAGCCAAAGCACAGATACGCAGTATTTT
clone size: many; V gene: TRBV5-1; D gene: .; J gene: TRBJ2-2; CDR3 protein: CASSLGLARPANTGELFF; CDR3 DNA: TGCGCCAGCAGCTTGGGGCTAGCCAGACCCGCGAACACCGGGGAGCTGTTTTTT
clone size: few; V gene: TRBV5-1; D gene: .; J gene: TRBJ1-6; CDR3 protein: CASSLTAHSSPLHF; CDR3 DNA: TGCGCCAGCAGCCTAACAGCGCATAGTTCACCCCTCCACTTT
clone size: .; V gene: TRBV20-1; D gene: .; J gene: TRBJ2-3; CDR3 protein: CSARGSADTQYF; CDR3 DNA: TGCAGTGCGAGAGGTAGCGCAGATACGCAGTATTTT
clone size: .; V gene: TRBV18; D gene: .; J gene: TRBJ2-1; CDR3 protein: CASSPTREHEQFF; CDR3 DNA: TGTGCCAGCTCACCAACGCGCGAGCATGAGCAGTTCTTC
clone size: many; V gene: TRBV6-6; D gene: .; J gene: TRBJ1-3; CDR3 protein: CASSYGRAGNTIYF; CDR3 DNA: TGTGCCAGCAGTTACGGCAGGGCTGGAAACACCATATATTTT
clone size: .; V gene: TRBV10-3; D gene: TRBD1; J gene: TRBJ1-2; CDR3 protein: CAISQTSDRARGYTF; CDR3 DNA: TGTGCCATCAGCCAAACCTCGGACAGGGCCCGGGGCTACACCTTC
clone size: many; V gene: TRBV29-1; D gene: TRBD2; J gene: TRBJ2-7; CDR3 protein: CSVEFLAGGIYEQYF; CDR3 DNA: TGCAGCGTTGAATTCCTAGCGGGAGGGATATACGAGCAGTACTTC
clone size: many; V gene: TRBV20-1; D gene: TRBD1; J gene: TRBJ1-3; CDR3 protein: CSALQGTNTIYF; CDR3 DNA: TGCAGTGCCCTACAGGGGACAAACACCATATATTTT
clone size: few; V gene: TRBV20-1; D gene: .; J gene: TRBJ2-3; CDR3 protein: CSARDGAGTGTDTQYF; CDR3 DNA: TGCAGTGCTAGAGACGGGGCGGGAACTGGCACAGATACGCAGTATTTT
clone size: .; V gene: TRBV6-1; D gene: .; J gene: TRBJ2-7; CDR3 protein: CASSEAEGSEQYF; CDR3 DNA: TGTGCCAGCAGTGAAGCCGAAGGGAGCGAGCAGTACTTC
clone size: few; V gene: TRBV11-2; D gene: .; J gene: TRBJ2-5; CDR3 protein: CASSLDSQAQYF; CDR3 DNA: TGTGCCAGCAGCTTAGATTCGCAGGCCCAGTACTTC
clone size: .; V gene: TRBV7-9; D gene: .; J gene: TRBJ2-5; CDR3 protein: CASSLARGGETQYF; CDR3 DNA: TGTGCCAGCAGCTTAGCGCGAGGAGGAGAGACCCAGTACTTC
clone size: few; V gene: TRBV4-1; D gene: .; J gene: TRBJ1-3; CDR3 protein: CASSPWGALISGNTIYF; CDR3 DNA: TGCGCCAGCAGCCCCTGGGGAGCCCTAATCTCTGGAAACACCATATATTTT
clone size: many; V gene: TRBV6-1; D gene: .; J gene: TRBJ1-4; CDR3 protein: CASSEAGPANEKLFF; CDR3 DNA: TGTGCCAGCAGTGAAGCTGGGCCAGCTAATGAAAAACTGTTTTTT
clone size: .; V gene: TRBV5-1; D gene: TRBD2; J gene: TRBJ2-1; CDR3 protein: CASSLGGRFDNEQFF; CDR3 DNA: TGCGCCAGCAGTCTGGGCGGGAGGTTTGACAATGAGCAGTTCTTC
clone size: few; V gene: TRBV7-9; D gene: TRBD1; J gene: TRBJ2-7; CDR3 protein: CASSPRQGANEQYF; CDR3 DNA: TGTGCCAGCAGCCCGAGACAGGGGGCGAACGAGCAGTACTTC
clone size: .; V gene: TRBV12-3/TRBV12-4; D gene: .; J gene: TRBJ2-1; CDR3 protein: CASSLVRENEQFF; CDR3 DNA: TGTGCCAGCAGTTTAGTTAGGGAGAATGAGCAGTTCTTC
clone size: few; V gene: TRBV19; D gene: .; J gene: TRBJ1-5; CDR3 protein: CASTLGAGSNQPQHF; CDR3 DNA: TGTGCCAGTACCCTGGGGGCAGGGTCTAATCAGCCCCAGCATTTT
clone size: many; V gene: TRBV29-1; D gene: TRBD1; J gene: TRBJ2-1; CDR3 protein: CSVERIAGGIYNEQFF; CDR3 DNA: TGCAGCGTTGAACGGATCGCAGGGGGAATCTACAATGAGCAGTTCTTC
clone size: many; V gene: TRBV11-3; D gene: .; J gene: TRBJ2-4; CDR3 protein: CASSPSVVKNIQYF; CDR3 DNA: TGTGCCAGCAGCCCGTCTGTAGTCAAAAACATTCAGTACTTC
clone size: .; V gene: TRBV20-1; D gene: .; J gene: TRBJ2-2; CDR3 protein: CSANRERVTGELFF; CDR3 DNA: TGCAGTGCTAACCGGGAGAGGGTTACCGGGGAGCTGTTTTTT
clone size: .; V gene: TRBV5-8; D gene: .; J gene: TRBJ2-3; CDR3 protein: CASTRGEGTDTQYF; CDR3 DNA: TGTGCCAGCACCCGCGGCGAAGGCACAGATACGCAGTATTTT